The T cell receptor (beta chain) under discussion was sequenced for a study of T-cell reconstitution after alpha-beta-depleted transplantation in children. The junction had 23 bases not matched to a gene; V was cut back by 10 bases and J by 7 bases. CDR1 and CDR2 (germline): SNHLY, FYNNEI. The CDR3 is made up of 18 amino acids. Unique molecular identifiers were incorporated during preparation of the TCRbeta library. MiXCR was run by TCRdb on the PCR reads, yielding one entry per CDR3 protein. This sample has roughly 300,000 distinct CDR3 sequences, with 9% to 12% found just once. The TCR was taken from a human donor who donated a stem cell graft to a child with acute lymphoblastic leukemia. The chain employs TRBV2 and TRBJ2-1; 9 bases map to TRBD2. The sample in question was PBMCs from the stem cell graft donor, obtained from the stem cell graft. CDR3 loop: CAICLVPFLAGLGNEQFF. The CDR3 nucleotides are TGTGCCATCTGTTTAGTCCCCTTCCTAGCGGGGTTGGGGAATGAGCAGTTCTTC.